This T cell receptor beta chain is from a study of regulatory T cells in long-lasting Graves disease. J gave up 1 base and V 5 bases, and 0 bases lay outside the gene matches. The CDR3 contains 14 residues. To make TCR beta libraries, researchers used iRepertoire HTBI primers and Arm-PCR of CDR3 regions. TCRdb re-analysed the multiplex PCR reads in MiXCR, keeping a single row per CDR3 protein. The table has some 460,000 distinct CDR3 sequences, under 20% seen once. Time point described: newly diagnosed GD, antithyroid drugs for less than 3 months. From PBMCs, RNA was extracted and then used to make the TCR library. Blood from the periphery, approximately 8.6 milliliters in all, was drawn into EDTA tubes. In this sample, this clonotype turned up many times. The same data also contributed to another study, on T cells in Graves' hyperthyroidism and ophthalmopathy.

Sequencing used peripheral blood mononuclear cells (PBMCs), obtained at new diagnosis, from a patient treated with antithyroid drugs. The rearrangement uses TRBV12-3 or TRBV12-4 and TRBJ2-2, with 8 nucleotides matching TRBD2. This clonotype originated in a man aged 35 to 55 with Graves disease. The CDR3 coding sequence is TGTGCCAGCAGTAGCGGGGGGAACACCGGGGAGCTGTTTTTT. As protein: CASSSGGNTGELFF.